The next 3 T cell receptor beta chains were all read from a single sample in a study of beta chain features in type 1 diabetes. Overall study results and limits: All four CD4+ subsets of Type 1 diabetes patients contained TCRB CDR3s that were moderately but significantly shorter.

Expressed TCRB transcripts got sequenced, as all isolated RNA was reverse transcribed. TCRdb's copy holds only in-frame clones and misses some; the assay was immunoSEQ multiplex PCR. The sample records 150,000 to 200,000 clones, 50% to 70% being singletons. No cognate antigen is known for these TCRs. The sequenced material came from naive CD4+ T cells from blood. The receptors were sampled from a man aged 30-40 years with type 1 diabetes.

The chain employs TRBV30 and TRBJ1-6, with D uncertain. Germline CDR1 reads GTSNPN; CDR2 reads SVGIG (reference sequence). V lost 0 bases and J lost 7, with 13 bases in between. CDR3 length: 15 amino acids. CDR3 sequence reads: CAWSVWEKENSPLHF. CDR3 coding DNA: TGTGCCTGGAGTGTATGGGAAAAGGAGAATTCACCCCTCCACTTT.

This clone has a handful of counts. The V gene is TRBV29-1, the J gene TRBJ1-2; TRBD1 might be the D (5 bases). The CDR3 length is 14 residues. Looked up from germline, CDR1 is SQVTM and CDR2 is ANQGSEA. The ends were cut back, 3 bases at V and 6 bases at J, with 17 bases in the middle. The chain's CDR3 is CSVDRQGRGDGYTF. The CDR3 DNA reads TGCAGCGTTGACCGCCAGGGAAGAGGGGATGGCTACACCTTC.

V and J are TRBV5-1 and TRBJ2-2; no clear D gene. CDR1 is SGHRS, CDR2 YFSETQ, per germline. CDR3 length: 14 residues. Trimming cost V 4 bases and J 5 bases, with 12 bases left between them. In DNA form, the CDR3 reads TGCGCCAGCAGCCTAACGTTACAGACCGGGGAGCTGTTTTTT. Its protein is CASSLTLQTGELFF.